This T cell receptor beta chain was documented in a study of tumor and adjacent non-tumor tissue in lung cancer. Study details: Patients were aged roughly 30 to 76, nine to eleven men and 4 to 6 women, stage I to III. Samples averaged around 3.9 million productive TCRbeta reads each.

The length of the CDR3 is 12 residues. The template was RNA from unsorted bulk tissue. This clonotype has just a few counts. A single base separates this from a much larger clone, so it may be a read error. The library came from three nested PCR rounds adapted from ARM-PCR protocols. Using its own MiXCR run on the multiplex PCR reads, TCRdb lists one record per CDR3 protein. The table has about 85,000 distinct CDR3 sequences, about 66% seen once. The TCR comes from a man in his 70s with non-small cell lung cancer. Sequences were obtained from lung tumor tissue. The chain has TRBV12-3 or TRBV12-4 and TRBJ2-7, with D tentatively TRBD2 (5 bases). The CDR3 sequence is CTSSREIYEQYF. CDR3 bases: TGTACCAGCAGCCGGGAAATCTACGAGCAGTACTTC.